This T cell receptor beta chain was documented in a study of T-cell memory formation after mild COVID-19. Study at large: The two donors had largely donor-specific TCR clusters.

In germline, CDR1 is SGHTA, CDR2 FQGNSA. V lost 1 base to trimming and J lost 2 bases, with 8 bases between them. The CDR3 spans 14 residues. Constant-segment primers and 5'RACE yielded cDNA libraries for TCR alpha and TCR beta, each carrying sample barcodes and UMIs. TCRdb re-called the 5' RACE reads with MiXCR, one entry per CDR3 protein. The sample lists 220,000 or so distinct CDR3 sequences; over 9% were seen once. Overall study findings and caveats: CD4+ contracting clones lay mainly in CM and EM, CD8+ ones in EMRA.

This clonotype has only a few counts. Its antigen is not identified. Sequencing input: PBMCs or a T cell subset sorted from them (not recorded which). The receptor comes from a man younger than 35 who had mild COVID-19 (a few samples of this study predate the infection). Cell type and time point are not known. This chain connects TRBV7-2 to TRBJ1-2, with D unresolved. The CDR3 DNA reads TGTGCCAGCAGCTTAGTATCAGAGAACTATGGCTACACCTTC. Translation gives CASSLVSENYGYTF.